These T cell receptor beta chains were read from a single sample in a study of shared clonotypes between healthy human individuals. Profiled with immunoSEQ multiplex PCR; TCRdb holds only in-frame clones, not every one. The sample has about 2.2 million clones; around 93% are singletons. Sequences were obtained from naive CD8+ T cells from PBMCs. The receptors shown here come from a man between 18 and 35 years old in good health. Some clones in this sample may be carry-over from other donors' samples. The CDR3 runs from the conserved cysteine through the conserved F or W. D genes are given only for firm matches. A row's size may be missing; if present it is once, few, many or a size class.

v_gene	abundance	j_gene	d_gene	CDR3nt	CDR3aa
TRBV7-9	.	TRBJ1-1	.	TGTGCCAGCAGCTATTCGTCTAGGGGACCGAACACTGAAGCTTTCTTT	CASSYSSRGPNTEAFF
TRBV2	few	TRBJ1-1	.	TGTGCCAGCAGTGATGATCTCCTAAACACTGAAGCTTTCTTT	CASSDDLLNTEAFF
TRBV2	.	TRBJ2-3	.	TGTGCCAGCCTTGGGCGGGAAGGAACAGATACGCAGTATTTT	CASLGREGTDTQYF
TRBV10-3	.	TRBJ1-5	.	TGTGCCATCAGTGAGGGCGGCAATCAGCCCCAGCATTTT	CAISEGGNQPQHF
TRBV7-6	.	TRBJ2-2	.	TGTGCCAGCAGCTTTCCACGCCAGGATATGAAACCCCTCAAAGACACCGGGGAGCTGTTTTTT	CASSFPRQDMKPLKDTGELFF
TRBV10-3	.	TRBJ1-2	.	TGTGCCATCAGTCCAACAGGAATTAACTATGGCTACACCTTC	CAISPTGINYGYTF
TRBV27	.	TRBJ2-7	TRBD2	TGTGCCAGCAGTTTGTCCCGAGCGGGAGGATACTACGAGCAGTACTTC	CASSLSRAGGYYEQYF
TRBV4-3	.	TRBJ2-4	TRBD1	TGCGCCAGCAGCCCCTGGACAGGGGAAAACATTCAGTACTTC	CASSPWTGENIQYF
TRBV6-5	few	TRBJ1-1	TRBD1	TGTGCCAGCAGCCCACAGGGGGCCACTGAAGCTTTCTTT	CASSPQGATEAFF
TRBV9	.	TRBJ2-2	.	TGTGCCAGCAGCTCTCGAGGGCCCGGGGAGCTGTTTTTT	CASSSRGPGELFF
TRBV19	.	TRBJ2-6	.	TGTGCCAGTAGTATAAGTGAAATGAGCTCTGGGGCCAACGTCCTGACTTTC	CASSISEMSSGANVLTF
TRBV12-5	.	TRBJ2-3	TRBD2	TGTGCTAGTGGTTTACAGCCGGGGGGACCCACAGATACGCAGTATTTT	CASGLQPGGPTDTQYF
TRBV6-5	.	TRBJ2-1	TRBD2	TGTGCCAGCAGGAAAGGACTAGCGGCCTACAATGAGCAGTTCTTC	CASRKGLAAYNEQFF
TRBV7-6	.	TRBJ2-1	.	TGTGCCAGCAGCTTAGGGAGCTTAGCGATCAATGAGCAGTTCTTC	CASSLGSLAINEQFF
TRBV7-9	.	TRBJ2-5	.	TGTGCCAGCAGCGGCCGGACGGCCGAAGAGACCCAGTACTTC	CASSGRTAEETQYF
TRBV7-9	.	TRBJ2-7	TRBD2	TGTGCCAGCAGCACGGCAACGGGACTAGCGGGAGTACGGGACGAGCAGTACTTC	CASSTATGLAGVRDEQYF
TRBV7-2	.	TRBJ2-1	TRBD2	TGTGCCAGCAGCCCCTTAGCGGGAGGTCCCGGGAATGAGCAGTTCTTC	CASSPLAGGPGNEQFF
TRBV7-8	.	TRBJ1-2	TRBD1	TGTGCCAGCAGCTCGTGGACAGGCAACTATGGCTACACCTTC	CASSSWTGNYGYTF
TRBV18	.	TRBJ2-5	.	TGTGCCAGCTCCGCGGGACCGGAGACCCAGTACTTC	CASSAGPETQYF
TRBV30	.	TRBJ2-7	.	TGTGCCTGGAGTGTATGGCGGTTCAGCTCCTACGAGCAGTACTTC	CAWSVWRFSSYEQYF
TRBV19	.	TRBJ2-7	TRBD1	TGTGCCAGTAGTAGGGGACAGAAAATCTTATACGAGCAGTACTTC	CASSRGQKILYEQYF
TRBV2	.	TRBJ1-5	.	TGTGCCAGCAGGGCGGACGGATATAGCAATCAGCCCCAGCATTTT	CASRADGYSNQPQHF
TRBV27	.	TRBJ1-5	TRBD1	TGTGCCAGCAGTTTCTCACAGGGGAACAATCAGCCCCAGCATTTT	CASSFSQGNNQPQHF
TRBV2	.	TRBJ1-4	.	TGTGCCAGCAGTGATCCGGCGACAGGCTCAAATGAAAAACTGTTTTTT	CASSDPATGSNEKLFF
TRBV6-5	.	TRBJ2-7	.	TGTGCCAGCAGCACAGGACAGACCTACGAGCAGTACTTC	CASSTGQTYEQYF
TRBV6-5	.	TRBJ2-5	.	TGTGCCAGCAAAATATACAGGGACACAGTCGAGACCCAGTACTTC	CASKIYRDTVETQYF
TRBV27	.	TRBJ2-7	.	TGTGCCAGCGGCCTGAGGATCTACGAGCAGTACTTC	CASGLRIYEQYF
TRBV4-1	.	TRBJ2-4	.	TGCGCCAGCAGCCCGGAAGGACCAAGCATTCAGTACTTC	CASSPEGPSIQYF
TRBV30	.	TRBJ1-1	.	TGTGCCTGGAGTGTGTTTCGGTCTGAAGCTTTCTTT	CAWSVFRSEAFF
TRBV10-3	.	TRBJ2-7	.	TGTGCCATCAGTGAATCAAAAATGAGCTCCTACGAGCAGTACTTC	CAISESKMSSYEQYF
TRBV7-2	.	TRBJ1-2	.	TGTGCCAGCAGCTTAGCGCCAACAGGGTTCCATGGCTACACCTTC	CASSLAPTGFHGYTF
TRBV29-1	.	TRBJ2-1	TRBD2	TGCAGCGTTGAAGTCCCACTAGCGGGCTATGAGCAGTTCTTC	CSVEVPLAGYEQFF
TRBV27	.	TRBJ2-1	TRBD2	TGTGCCAGCCGGACTAGCGGATACAATGAGCAGTTCTTC	CASRTSGYNEQFF
TRBV5-4	once	TRBJ2-7	TRBD1	TGTGCCAGCAGACCCGGACAGGGAGTTTCCTACGAGCAGTACTTC	CASRPGQGVSYEQYF
TRBV9	once	TRBJ1-1	.	TGTGCCAGCAGCGCGACAGGAGGCGCGGACACTGAAGCTTTCTTT	CASSATGGADTEAFF
TRBV27	.	TRBJ2-7	TRBD2	TGTGCCAGCAGTTTACGGTCTAGCGGGGGCTACGAGCAGTACTTC	CASSLRSSGGYEQYF
TRBV27	.	TRBJ2-7	.	TGTGCCAGCAGTTTCAACGACAGGATGTGGGAGCAGTACTTC	CASSFNDRMWEQYF
TRBV7-6	once	TRBJ2-1	TRBD1	TGTGCCAGCTCTCAGGGGGAGAGCTCCTACAATGAGCAGTTCTTC	CASSQGESSYNEQFF
TRBV10-2	.	TRBJ2-7	.	TGCGCCAGCAGCGCATACAGGGAATTCTCGGAGCAGTACTTC	CASSAYREFSEQYF
TRBV11-2	.	TRBJ2-5	.	TGTGCCAGCAGCCACCGGCTGGAAAAGACCCAGTACTTC	CASSHRLEKTQYF
TRBV27	once	TRBJ1-2	.	TGTGCCAGCAGTTTAGGCCAGAACTATGGCTACACCTTC	CASSLGQNYGYTF
TRBV4-2	.	TRBJ2-1	.	TGTGCCAGCAGCCAAGTCGGGTTACAACGTGACAATGAGCAGTTCTTC	CASSQVGLQRDNEQFF
TRBV2	.	TRBJ2-7	.	TGTGCCAGCAGCAACAGGGAAGGTGCCTACGAGCAGTACTTC	CASSNREGAYEQYF
TRBV27	.	TRBJ1-1	TRBD1	TGTGCCAGCAGTTTAGGACGACAGGGGAACACTGAAGCTTTCTTT	CASSLGRQGNTEAFF
TRBV7-9	.	TRBJ2-7	.	TGTGCCAGCAGCCCGACAGGACTAGTTCGTTCCGAGCAGTACTTC	CASSPTGLVRSEQYF
TRBV5-4	.	TRBJ1-2	.	TGTGCCAGCAGCCCGGGGGGCAACTATGGCTACACCTTC	CASSPGGNYGYTF